These T cell receptor beta chains were read from a single sample in a study of radiation and T cells in renal cell carcinoma. The data were produced by immunoSEQ multiplex PCR, yet TCRdb's version contains in-frame clones alone and is incomplete. The table shows 140,000 or so clones, with approximately 90% occurring only once. Material: blood, obtained from a patient whose treatment included radiotherapy and nephrectomy. These receptors all come from a woman between 50 and 59 years old with renal cell carcinoma. CDR3s include the opening cysteine and the closing phenylalanine or tryptophan. Each record gives: clone size, D gene, V gene, J gene, CDR3 DNA, CDR3 protein. D genes are given only for firm matches. The size of a clone is reported for some rows only, either as once, few or many, or as a class for expanded clones.

-	TRBD2	TRBV4-2	TRBJ2-2	TGTGCCAGCAGCCAGGGATTGGGGGGGGACCCGAACACCGGGGAGCTGTTTTTT	CASSQGLGGDPNTGELFF
-	TRBD2	TRBV5-1	TRBJ2-5	TGCGCCAGCAGCTCTGGACTAGCGGGGGGGGAGACCCAGTACTTC	CASSSGLAGGETQYF
-	TRBD2	TRBV6-5	TRBJ2-1	TGTGCCACCCGCGGGGGGGGGTACTACAATGAGCAGTTCTTC	CATRGGGYYNEQFF
-	-	TRBV13	TRBJ1-3	TGTGCCAGCAGCTTAGACAGGGTATCTGGAAACACCATATATTTT	CASSLDRVSGNTIYF
-	-	TRBV4-3	TRBJ1-6	TGCGCCAGCAGCCAATCCCCTTTGCGGGGGATCTCCTATAATTCACCCCTCCACTTT	CASSQSPLRGISYNSPLHF
-	-	TRBV4-1	TRBJ2-2	TGCGCCAGCAGCCAAGACAGAACGAACACCGGGGAGCTGTTTTTT	CASSQDRTNTGELFF
-	-	TRBV6-6	TRBJ2-7	TGTGCCAGCAGTTACGATCCGGGGAGGAACGAGCAGTACTTC	CASSYDPGRNEQYF
-	-	TRBV9	TRBJ2-6	TGTGCCAGCAGCGTAGTAAGTCTAGGGGCCAACGTCCTGACTTTC	CASSVVSLGANVLTF
-	-	TRBV6-5	TRBJ1-2	TGTGCCAGCACCGCCTTGGGTTATAACTATGGCTACACCTTC	CASTALGYNYGYTF
-	-	TRBV7-2	TRBJ2-2	TGTGCCAGCAGCTTAGCAGGGTACCTTGGCGGGGAGCTGTTTTTT	CASSLAGYLGGELFF
-	-	TRBV4-3	TRBJ2-7	TGCGCCAGCAGCCAAGATGGTGCAGGAAGTTTCTACGAGCAGTACTTC	CASSQDGAGSFYEQYF
-	-	TRBV6-1	TRBJ1-6	TGTGCCAGCAGTGAAGCGGTAGATAATTCACCCCTCCACTTT	CASSEAVDNSPLHF
-	TRBD1	TRBV6-1	TRBJ2-3	TGTGCCAGCAAGGGGGCGACAGATACGCAGTATTTT	CASKGATDTQYF
once	-	TRBV7-7	TRBJ2-1	TGTGCTAGCAGCCCAGCCGGACTTACGAATGAGCAGTTCTTC	CASSPAGLTNEQFF
few	-	TRBV19	TRBJ1-1	TGTGCCAGTAGTACAACAGGGAACACTGAAGCTTTCTTT	CASSTTGNTEAFF
-	-	TRBV7-8	TRBJ2-1	TGTGCCAGCAGTGGACGCGGGGCCTACAATGAGCAGTTCTTC	CASSGRGAYNEQFF
-	-	TRBV6-5	TRBJ2-1	TGTGCCAGCAGTCACCGGGACGGGAGATACAATGAGCAGTTCTTC	CASSHRDGRYNEQFF
-	-	TRBV6-4	TRBJ2-7	TGTGCCAGCAGTGACAGGGACGAGCAGTACTTC	CASSDRDEQYF
-	TRBD2	TRBV7-2	TRBJ2-2	TGTGCCAGCAGCCCGGGACTAGCGGCGGTCACCGGGGAGCTGTTTTTT	CASSPGLAAVTGELFF
-	-	TRBV6-6	TRBJ1-3	TGTGCCAGCAGTTCAGGCACCGCCTCTGGAAACACCATATATTTT	CASSSGTASGNTIYF
-	-	TRBV7-2	TRBJ2-7	TGTGCCAGCAGCTTACGAAGGGGTCCCTACGAGCAGTACTTC	CASSLRRGPYEQYF
-	-	TRBV5-4	TRBJ2-5	TGTGCCAGCAGCTTGCCCAATAAAGAGACCCAGTACTTC	CASSLPNKETQYF
-	TRBD1	TRBV6-5	TRBJ1-1	TGTGCCAGCAGCGTCGGGACAGGGGAGGGGGGTGAAGCTTTCTTT	CASSVGTGEGGEAFF
-	TRBD2	TRBV25-1	TRBJ2-1	TGTGCCAGCAGTGAAGTTGGCGGGGGCTACAATGAGCAGTTCTTC	CASSEVGGGYNEQFF
-	TRBD2	TRBV7-7	TRBJ2-2	TGTGCTAGCAGCCCAAGCGGGGGGCGGATCACCGGGGAGCTGTTTTTT	CASSPSGGRITGELFF
-	-	TRBV7-9	TRBJ1-1	TGTGCCAGCAGCACCCAGGGTATGAACACTGAAGCTTTCTTT	CASSTQGMNTEAFF
once	-	TRBV7-2	TRBJ2-2	TGTGCCAGCAGCTTAGACCTCGCGGTCAACACCGGGGAGCTGTTTTTT	CASSLDLAVNTGELFF
-	TRBD1	TRBV2	TRBJ1-5	TGTGCCAGCACCTTCGGGGCAGGGGGGATTCAGCCCCAGCATTTT	CASTFGAGGIQPQHF
-	-	TRBV30	TRBJ2-1	TGTGCCTGGAGTGGACAGAATCAACAGTTCTTC	CAWSGQNQQFF
-	-	TRBV28	TRBJ2-7	TGTGCCAGCACCACAGGTCGCTACGAGCAGTACTTC	CASTTGRYEQYF
-	TRBD1	TRBV6-5	TRBJ1-1	TGTGCCAGCAGCGGACAGGGGGCGCAGACTGAAGCTTTCTTT	CASSGQGAQTEAFF
-	TRBD1	TRBV5-1	TRBJ1-3	TGCGCCAGCAGCTTGACAGGGGCGGCGGGAAACACCATATATTTT	CASSLTGAAGNTIYF
-	TRBD1	TRBV19	TRBJ2-5	TGTGCCAGTATAGGGACAGAAGAAGAGACCCAGTACTTC	CASIGTEEETQYF
-	-	TRBV6-5	TRBJ1-1	TGTGCCAGCAGCACCCGCCCGGGCAGGGCGGGTGAAGCTTTCTTT	CASSTRPGRAGEAFF
-	-	TRBV6-1	TRBJ2-7	TGTGCCAGCATGCAGGGTCCCTACGAGCAGTACTTC	CASMQGPYEQYF
-	-	TRBV29-1	TRBJ2-7	TGCAGCGTTGAAGGGGCCTACGAGCAGTACTTC	CSVEGAYEQYF
few	TRBD1	TRBV10-3	TRBJ1-1	TGTGCCATCAGGGAGGGGACAGGGGGCTTGTGGACTGAAGCTTTCTTT	CAIREGTGGLWTEAFF
once	-	TRBV7-8	TRBJ2-7	TGTGCCAGCAGAGGGGAAAAGTACGAGCAGTACTTC	CASRGEKYEQYF
-	-	TRBV7-9	TRBJ1-3	TGTGCCAGCAGCTTAACGGCCCAACCCTCTGGAAACACCATATATTTT	CASSLTAQPSGNTIYF
-	-	TRBV7-2	TRBJ1-3	TGTGCCAGCAGCGGGTTTTCTTCCTCTGGAAACACCATATATTTT	CASSGFSSSGNTIYF
few	-	TRBV29-1	TRBJ2-3	TGCAGCGTTGATCCGAGCTTCGCAGATACGCAGTATTTT	CSVDPSFADTQYF
-	TRBD1	TRBV7-9	TRBJ2-7	TGTGCCAGCAGTTCAGGGGGTCCCTACGAGCAGTACTTC	CASSSGGPYEQYF
-	-	TRBV2	TRBJ2-2	TGTGCCAGCGCGCCAGTAAGGGCGACCGGGGAGCTGTTTTTT	CASAPVRATGELFF
-	-	TRBV7-9	TRBJ2-5	TGTGCCAGCAGCCACATACTAGAAGAGACCCAGTACTTC	CASSHILEETQYF
-	TRBD2	TRBV5-6	TRBJ2-2	TGTGCCAGCAGCCCCCGGACGGGAGGCACCGGGGAGCTGTTTTTT	CASSPRTGGTGELFF
-	-	TRBV6-1	TRBJ2-1	TGTGCCAGCAGTGTAATCAATGAGCAGTTCTTC	CASSVINEQFF
-	-	TRBV7-2	TRBJ2-1	TGTGCCAGCAGCTTAGGGATCACTAGGGCAGGCGACAATGAGCAGTTCTTC	CASSLGITRAGDNEQFF
-	-	TRBV5-1	TRBJ2-2	TGCGCCAGCAGCTTGAGACAGTCGAACACCGGGGAGCTGTTTTTT	CASSLRQSNTGELFF
-	TRBD2	TRBV19	TRBJ2-7	TGTGCCAGTAGTCCCGAACTAGCGGGGGGCTCCTACGAGCAGTACTTC	CASSPELAGGSYEQYF
-	-	TRBV4-3	TRBJ2-3	TGCGCCAGCAGCCAGGGGGGCCCAGCTAGCACAGATACGCAGTATTTT	CASSQGGPASTDTQYF
-	-	TRBV7-9	TRBJ1-2	TGTGCCAGCAGCGGAGTTTCGGGAAACTATGGCTACACCTTC	CASSGVSGNYGYTF
-	TRBD2	TRBV5-1	TRBJ2-3	TGCGCCAGCAGCGTCAGACTAGCGGGGATCACAGATACGCAGTATTTT	CASSVRLAGITDTQYF
-	-	TRBV6-6	TRBJ1-4	TGTGCCAGCAGTTACTCCTCGAGGGGGGCTAATGAAAAACTGTTTTTT	CASSYSSRGANEKLFF
-	-	TRBV5-1	TRBJ2-7	TGCGCCAGCAGCTTGGGGGGCCAGGGGCCCTACGAGCAGTACTTC	CASSLGGQGPYEQYF
-	-	TRBV18	TRBJ2-3	TGTGCCAGCTCACGTGCTCCGGGGGTGGGGACAGATACGCAGTATTTT	CASSRAPGVGTDTQYF
-	-	TRBV5-4	TRBJ1-1	TGTGCCACGCACACTCCGAACACTGAAGCTTTCTTT	CATHTPNTEAFF
once	TRBD1	TRBV7-9	TRBJ2-3	TGTGCCACCTACCGGACAGGGACAGATACGCAGTATTTT	CATYRTGTDTQYF